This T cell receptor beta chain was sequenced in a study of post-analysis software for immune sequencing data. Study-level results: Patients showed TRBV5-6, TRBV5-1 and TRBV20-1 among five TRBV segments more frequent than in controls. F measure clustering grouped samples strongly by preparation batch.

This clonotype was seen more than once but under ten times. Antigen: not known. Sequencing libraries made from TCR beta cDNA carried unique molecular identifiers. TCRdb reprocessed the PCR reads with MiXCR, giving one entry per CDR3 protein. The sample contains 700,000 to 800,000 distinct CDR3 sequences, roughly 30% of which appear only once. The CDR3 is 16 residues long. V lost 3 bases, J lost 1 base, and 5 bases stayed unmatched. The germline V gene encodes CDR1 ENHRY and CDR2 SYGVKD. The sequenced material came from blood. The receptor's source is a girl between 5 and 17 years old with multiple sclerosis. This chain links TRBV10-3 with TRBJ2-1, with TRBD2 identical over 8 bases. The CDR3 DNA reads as TGTGCCATCAGTGAACCGGGACTAGTTTCCTACAATGAGCAGTTCTTC. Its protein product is CAISEPGLVSYNEQFF.